The T cell receptor (beta chain) under discussion was sequenced for a study of cytomegalovirus exposure and HLA in healthy donors. Overall study results and limits: A later analysis associated 16,000 or so TCR beta sequences with HLA alleles at a 0.05 false discovery rate.

PCR was performed using 60 Vbeta and 13 Jbeta primers. The data were produced by immunoSEQ multiplex PCR, yet TCRdb's version contains in-frame clones alone and is incomplete. The sample consists of 150,000 or so clones, approximately 71% of them appearing once. Regarding this clone: Its antigen remains unknown.

The CDR3 extends over 14 amino acids. Per the germline V gene, CDR1 is MNHEY and CDR2 is SMNVEV (reference sequence). V was shortened by 4 bases and J by 5 bases, with 12 bases between the two germline ends. Material: PBMCs. The V gene is TRBV27, the J gene TRBJ2-1, with a weak D call TRBD2 (5 bases). The receptor comes from a man aged 18 to 29 in good health and CMV-seropositive. The CDR3 DNA reads TGTGCCAGCAGTTACGCAACTAGGGACAATGAGCAGTTCTTC. As protein: CASSYATRDNEQFF.